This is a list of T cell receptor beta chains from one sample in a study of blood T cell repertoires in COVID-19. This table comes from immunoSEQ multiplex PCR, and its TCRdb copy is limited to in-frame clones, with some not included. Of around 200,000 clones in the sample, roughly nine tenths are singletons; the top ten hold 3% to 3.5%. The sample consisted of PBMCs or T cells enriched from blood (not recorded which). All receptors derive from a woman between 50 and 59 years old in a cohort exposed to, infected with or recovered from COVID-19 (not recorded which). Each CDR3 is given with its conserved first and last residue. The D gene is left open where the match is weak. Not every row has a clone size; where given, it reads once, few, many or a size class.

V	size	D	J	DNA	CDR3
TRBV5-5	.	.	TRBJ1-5	TGTGCCAGCAGCTCCAGGGCGGGGCAGGCCAATCAGCCCCAGCATTTT	CASSSRAGQANQPQHF
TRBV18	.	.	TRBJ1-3	TGTGCCAGCTCAGCGACCACGGGAGCGGGAAACACCATATATTTT	CASSATTGAGNTIYF
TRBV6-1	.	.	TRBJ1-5	TGTGCCAGCAGTGATCGACAGTTCAATCAGCCCCAGCATTTT	CASSDRQFNQPQHF
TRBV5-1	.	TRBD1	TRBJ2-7	TGCGCCAGCAGCTTGGTCGGGACAGGGGCCTACGAGCAGTACTTC	CASSLVGTGAYEQYF
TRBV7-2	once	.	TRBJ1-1	TGTGCCAGCAGCTTAGGCAGGCCGAACACTGAAGCTTTCTTT	CASSLGRPNTEAFF
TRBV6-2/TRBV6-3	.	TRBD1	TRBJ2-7	TGTGCCAGCAGTTACTCCTTGGGACAGCGAATGGGATACGAGCAGTACTTC	CASSYSLGQRMGYEQYF
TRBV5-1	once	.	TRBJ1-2	TGCGCCAGCAGCATGTGGACAGACAGCTATGGCTACACCTTC	CASSMWTDSYGYTF
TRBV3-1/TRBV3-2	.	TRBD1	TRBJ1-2	TGTGCCAGCAGCCAAAGGGACAGGGGCTACACCTTC	CASSQRDRGYTF
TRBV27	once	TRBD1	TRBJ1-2	TGTGCCAGCAGTTTATCTCCATTCAAATGGGGACAGGGGGCACGAGGGAGTATTGGCTACACCTTC	CASSLSPFKWGQGARGSIGYTF
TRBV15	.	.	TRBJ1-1	TGTGCCACCAGCAGAAGTCGTACAGGGAACACTGAAGCTTTCTTT	CATSRSRTGNTEAFF
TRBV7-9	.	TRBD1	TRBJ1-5	TGTGCCAGCAGCCTCGACAGGGTTGGCAATCAGCCCCAGCATTTT	CASSLDRVGNQPQHF
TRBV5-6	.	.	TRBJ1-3	TGTGCCAGCAGCTTGGACAGGCGATCTGGAAACACCATATATTTT	CASSLDRRSGNTIYF
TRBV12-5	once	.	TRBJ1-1	TGTGCTAGTGGTTTGGGCGGGACCCTGGGGACTGAAGCTTTCTTT	CASGLGGTLGTEAFF
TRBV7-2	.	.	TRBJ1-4	TGTGCCAGCAGCTTAGGACGGAGCGCTAATGAAAAACTGTTTTTT	CASSLGRSANEKLFF
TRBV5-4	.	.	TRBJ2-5	TGTGCCAGCAGCTTGGGCGGGGGAGGACAGCAAGAGACCCAGTACTTC	CASSLGGGGQQETQYF
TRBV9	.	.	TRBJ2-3	TGTGCCAGCAGTAGTGGCATAGGAGCGCGGAGCCGGGGGGATACGCAGTATTTT	CASSSGIGARSRGDTQYF
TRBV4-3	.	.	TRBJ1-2	TGCGCCAGCAGCCAAGTTTTGGGGGCTGGCTACACCTTC	CASSQVLGAGYTF
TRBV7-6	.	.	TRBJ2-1	TGTGCCAGCAGCTTAGTGGCAGGGCCGTCCTACAATGAGCAGTTCTTC	CASSLVAGPSYNEQFF
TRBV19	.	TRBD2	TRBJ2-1	TGTGCCAGTAGGATTGGCGGGGGCAATGAGCAGTTCTTC	CASRIGGGNEQFF
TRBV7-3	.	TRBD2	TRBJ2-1	TGTGCCAGCAGCGCTACTAGCGGGGGACCTTGGGGTGAGCAGTTCTTC	CASSATSGGPWGEQFF
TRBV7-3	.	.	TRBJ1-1	TGTGCCAGCAGCTGGACAACGAACACTGAAGCTTTCTTT	CASSWTTNTEAFF
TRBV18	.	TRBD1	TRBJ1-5	TGTGCCAGCTCTCAAAGGAACAGGGGGCTGAGCAATCAGCCCCAGCATTTT	CASSQRNRGLSNQPQHF
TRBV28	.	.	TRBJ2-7	TGTGCCAGCAGCGTGGACAGCTACGAGCAGTACTTC	CASSVDSYEQYF
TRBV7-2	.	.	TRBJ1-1	TGTGCCAGCAGCTTAGGTACGGGGTTACGGACTGAAGCTTTCTTT	CASSLGTGLRTEAFF
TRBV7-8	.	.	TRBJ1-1	TGTGCCAGCAGCCCATTAGCAAAAGCTTTCTTT	CASSPLAKAFF
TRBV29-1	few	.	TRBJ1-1	TGCAGCGTTGATTTGGGAGGGGTGAACACTGAAGCTTTCTTT	CSVDLGGVNTEAFF
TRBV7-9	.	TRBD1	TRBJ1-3	TGTGCCAGCAGCCCGGACAGGGGGCGGGCGTCGGGAAACACCATATATTTT	CASSPDRGRASGNTIYF
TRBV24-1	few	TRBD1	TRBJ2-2	TGTGCCACCAGTGGGGGGCACTGGACAGGCATCACCGGGGAGCTGTTTTTT	CATSGGHWTGITGELFF
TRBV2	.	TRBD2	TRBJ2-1	TGTGCCAGCAGTGAATACCCTAGCGGGGGCCTCTACAATGAGCAGTTCTTC	CASSEYPSGGLYNEQFF
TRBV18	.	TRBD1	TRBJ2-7	TGTGCCAGCTCACCACCCGACAGGGAGTGCTACGAGCAGTACTTC	CASSPPDRECYEQYF
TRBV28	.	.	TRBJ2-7	TGTGCCAGCAGACCGCCCCGACAGCCCTACGAGCAGTACTTC	CASRPPRQPYEQYF
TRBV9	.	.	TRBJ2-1	TGTGCCAGCAGCGTAGGAAATAGCGGTTCCTACAATGAGCAGTTCTTC	CASSVGNSGSYNEQFF
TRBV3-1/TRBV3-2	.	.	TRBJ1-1	TGTGCCAGCAGCAATGGAGGGGCTTTCTTT	CASSNGGAFF
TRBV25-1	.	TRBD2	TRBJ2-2	TGTGCCAGCAGTCCGACTAGCGGGGCGAACACCGGGGAGCTGTTTTTT	CASSPTSGANTGELFF
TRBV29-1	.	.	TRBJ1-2	TGCAGCGTTGAATTCTTTAGGAGTGGCTACACCTTC	CSVEFFRSGYTF
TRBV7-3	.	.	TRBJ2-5	TGTGCCAGCAGCTACACAGTACAAGAGACCCAGTACTTC	CASSYTVQETQYF
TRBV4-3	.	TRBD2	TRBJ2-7	TGCGCCAGCAGCCAAGCCCTGGGGACTAGCGGCTACGAGCAGTACTTC	CASSQALGTSGYEQYF
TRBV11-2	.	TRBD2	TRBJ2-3	TGTGCCAGCAGCTTAGGAGTGGCGGGGGGGAGCACAGATACGCAGTATTTT	CASSLGVAGGSTDTQYF
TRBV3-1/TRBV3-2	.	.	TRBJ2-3	TGTGCCAGCAGCGAAGCAGGGGATACGCAGTATTTT	CASSEAGDTQYF
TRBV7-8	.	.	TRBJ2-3	TGTGCGACGAAACTAGGGAGCACAGATACGCAGTATTTT	CATKLGSTDTQYF
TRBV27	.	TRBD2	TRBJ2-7	TGTGCCAGCAGTTTTTGGGGGGGAGGGGTACACGAGCAGTACTTC	CASSFWGGGVHEQYF
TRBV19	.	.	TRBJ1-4	TGTGCCAGTAGTGCCGGAAATCGGAGGGAAAAACTGTTTTTT	CASSAGNRREKLFF
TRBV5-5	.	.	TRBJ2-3	TGTGCCAGCAGCTTTTTTTCGGCAGGGCTTTCCCCAGATACGCAGTATTTT	CASSFFSAGLSPDTQYF
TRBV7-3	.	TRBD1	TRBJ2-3	TGTGCCAGCAGCTTCGACAGGGCCTCAGATACGCAGTATTTT	CASSFDRASDTQYF
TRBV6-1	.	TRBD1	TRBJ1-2	TGTGCCAGCAGTGAAGAGGCAGGGGGTGGATATGGCTACACCTTC	CASSEEAGGGYGYTF
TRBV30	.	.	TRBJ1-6	TGTGCCTGGAGTGTAAGGGGGTGGAATTCACCCCTCCACTTT	CAWSVRGWNSPLHF
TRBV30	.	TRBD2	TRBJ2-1	TGTGCCTGGAGTATAGAACTAGCGGGGGGTTATGAGCAGTTCTTC	CAWSIELAGGYEQFF
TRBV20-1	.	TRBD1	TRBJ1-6	TGCAGTGCTAGTTATGGGACAGCTGAATCACCCCTCCACTTT	CSASYGTAESPLHF
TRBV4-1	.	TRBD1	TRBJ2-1	TGCGCCAGCAGCTCGACAGGGACTGAGCAGTTCTTC	CASSSTGTEQFF
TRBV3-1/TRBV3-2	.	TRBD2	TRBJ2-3	TGTGCCAGCAGCCCCGTAGCGGGGAGCAACACAGATACGCAGTATTTT	CASSPVAGSNTDTQYF
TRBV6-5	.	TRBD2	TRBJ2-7	TGTGCCAGCAGTTCAGGACGGGGGGGCCCCTACGAGCAGTACTTC	CASSSGRGGPYEQYF
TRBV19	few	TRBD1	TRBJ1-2	TGTGCCAGTACCGAGGGCCCAGGGGGCATCTATGGCTACACCTTC	CASTEGPGGIYGYTF
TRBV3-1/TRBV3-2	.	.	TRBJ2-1	TGTGCCAGCAGCCGAAACAGGGGGGGTTGGAATGAGCAGTTCTTC	CASSRNRGGWNEQFF
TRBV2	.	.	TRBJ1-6	TGTGCCAGCAGTGATAGATGGAATTCACCCCTCCACTTT	CASSDRWNSPLHF